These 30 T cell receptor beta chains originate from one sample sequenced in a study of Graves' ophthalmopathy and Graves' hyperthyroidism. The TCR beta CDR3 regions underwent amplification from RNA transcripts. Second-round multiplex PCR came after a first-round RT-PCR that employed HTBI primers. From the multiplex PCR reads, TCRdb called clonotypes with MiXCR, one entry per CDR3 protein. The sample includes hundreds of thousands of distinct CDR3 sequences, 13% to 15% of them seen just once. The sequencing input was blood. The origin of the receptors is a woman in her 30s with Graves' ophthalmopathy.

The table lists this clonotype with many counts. The CDR3 sequence: CASSYSLTGPSYGYTF. CDR3 nucleotides: TGTGCCAGCAGTTACTCGCTCACGGGACCGAGCTATGGCTACACCTTC. V gene TRBV6-2 or TRBV6-3 combines with J gene TRBJ1-2, with D maybe TRBD1 (5 bases). Germline V gene lookup returns CDR1 MNHEY and CDR2 SVGEGT. This CDR3 has 16 amino acids. Deletions cut 0 bases from V and 4 bases from J, with 15 bases between.

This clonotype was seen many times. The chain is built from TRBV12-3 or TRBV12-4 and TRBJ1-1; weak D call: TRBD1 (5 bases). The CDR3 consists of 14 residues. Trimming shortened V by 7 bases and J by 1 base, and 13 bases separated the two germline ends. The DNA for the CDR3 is TGTGCCAGCACCCCGGGACGGACGAACACTGAAGCTTTCTTT. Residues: CASTPGRTNTEAFF.

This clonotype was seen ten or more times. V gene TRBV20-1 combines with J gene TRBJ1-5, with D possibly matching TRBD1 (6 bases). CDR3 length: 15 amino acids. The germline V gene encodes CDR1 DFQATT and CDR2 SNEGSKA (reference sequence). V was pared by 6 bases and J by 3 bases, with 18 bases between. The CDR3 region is CSAEERDISNQPQHF. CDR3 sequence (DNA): TGCAGTGCCGAAGAGCGGGACATCTCCAATCAGCCCCAGCATTTT.

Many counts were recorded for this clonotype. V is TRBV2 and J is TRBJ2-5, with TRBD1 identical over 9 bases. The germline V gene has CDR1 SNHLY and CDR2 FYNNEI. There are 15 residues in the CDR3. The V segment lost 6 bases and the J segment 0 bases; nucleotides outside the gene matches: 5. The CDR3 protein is CASRWTGAYQETQYF. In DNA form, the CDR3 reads TGTGCCAGCAGGTGGACAGGGGCCTACCAAGAGACCCAGTACTTC.

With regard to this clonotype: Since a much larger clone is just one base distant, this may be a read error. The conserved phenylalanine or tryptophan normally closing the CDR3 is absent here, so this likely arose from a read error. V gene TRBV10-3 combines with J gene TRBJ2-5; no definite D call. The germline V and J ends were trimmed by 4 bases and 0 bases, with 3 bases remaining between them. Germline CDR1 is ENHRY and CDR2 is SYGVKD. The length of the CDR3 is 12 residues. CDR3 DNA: TGTGCCATCAGTGGGGACCAAGAGACCCAGTACCTC. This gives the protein CAISGDQETQYL.

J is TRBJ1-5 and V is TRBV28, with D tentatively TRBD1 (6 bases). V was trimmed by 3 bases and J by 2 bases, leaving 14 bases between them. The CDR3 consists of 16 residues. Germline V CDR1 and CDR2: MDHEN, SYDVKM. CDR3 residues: CASSFRTRGGNQPQHF. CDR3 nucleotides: TGTGCCAGCAGTTTCAGGACGAGGGGGGGCAATCAGCCCCAGCATTTT.

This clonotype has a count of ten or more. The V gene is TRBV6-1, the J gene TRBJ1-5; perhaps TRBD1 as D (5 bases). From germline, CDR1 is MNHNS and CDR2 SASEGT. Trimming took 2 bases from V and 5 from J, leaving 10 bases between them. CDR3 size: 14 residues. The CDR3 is CASSERGEYQPQHF. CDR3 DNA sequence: TGTGCCAGCAGTGAACGGGGGGAGTATCAGCCCCAGCATTTT.

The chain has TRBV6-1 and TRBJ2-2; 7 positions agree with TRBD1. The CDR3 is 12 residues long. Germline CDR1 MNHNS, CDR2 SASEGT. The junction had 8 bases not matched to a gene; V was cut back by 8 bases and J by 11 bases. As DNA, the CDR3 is TGTGCCAGCCTAACAGGGGTGGGAGAGCTGTTTTTT. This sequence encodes CASLTGVGELFF.

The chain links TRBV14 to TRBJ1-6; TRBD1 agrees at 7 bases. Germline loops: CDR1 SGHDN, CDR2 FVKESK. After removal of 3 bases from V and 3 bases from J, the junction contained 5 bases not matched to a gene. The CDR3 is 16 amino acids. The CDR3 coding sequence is TGTGCCAGCAGCCAGAGACAGGGCCGCTATAATTCACCCCTCCACTTT. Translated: CASSQRQGRYNSPLHF.

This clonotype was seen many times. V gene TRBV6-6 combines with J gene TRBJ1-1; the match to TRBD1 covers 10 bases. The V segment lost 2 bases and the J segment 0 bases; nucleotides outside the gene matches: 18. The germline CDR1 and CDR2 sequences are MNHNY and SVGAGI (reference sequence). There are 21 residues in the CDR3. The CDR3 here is CASSYRLVPGQGSFMNTEAFF. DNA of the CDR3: TGTGCCAGCAGTTACCGCCTAGTCCCGGGACAGGGGTCGTTCATGAACACTGAAGCTTTCTTT.

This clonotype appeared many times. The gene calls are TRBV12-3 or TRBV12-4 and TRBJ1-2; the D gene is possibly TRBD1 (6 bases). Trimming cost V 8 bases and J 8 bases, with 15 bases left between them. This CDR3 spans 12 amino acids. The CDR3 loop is CASGRTAGGYTF. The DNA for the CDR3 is TGTGCCAGCGGCCGGACAGCGGGAGGCTACACCTTC.

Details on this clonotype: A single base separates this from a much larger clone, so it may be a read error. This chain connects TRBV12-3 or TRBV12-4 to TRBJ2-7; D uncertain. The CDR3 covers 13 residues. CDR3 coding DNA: TGTGCCAGCAGTTTAGCGGCCGGCTACGAGCACTACTTC. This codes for CASSLAAGYEHYF.

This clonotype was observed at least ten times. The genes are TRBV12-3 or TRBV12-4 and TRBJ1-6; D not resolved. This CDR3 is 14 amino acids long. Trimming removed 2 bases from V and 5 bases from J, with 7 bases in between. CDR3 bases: TGTGCCAGCAGTTTAATAGGTCATAATTCACCCCTCCACTTT. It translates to CASSLIGHNSPLHF.

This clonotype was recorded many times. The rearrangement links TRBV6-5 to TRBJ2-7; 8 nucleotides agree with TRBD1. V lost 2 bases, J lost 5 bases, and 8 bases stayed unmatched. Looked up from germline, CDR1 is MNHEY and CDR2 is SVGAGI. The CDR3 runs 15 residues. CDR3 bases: TGTGCCAGCAGTTACCGACAGGGGATACCTAACGAGCAGTACTTC. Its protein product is CASSYRQGIPNEQYF.

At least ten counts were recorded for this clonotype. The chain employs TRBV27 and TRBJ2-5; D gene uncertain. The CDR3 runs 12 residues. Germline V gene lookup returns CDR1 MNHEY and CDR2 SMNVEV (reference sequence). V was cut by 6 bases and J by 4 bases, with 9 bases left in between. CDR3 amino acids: CASSELPETQYF. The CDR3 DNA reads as TGTGCCAGCAGCGAACTCCCAGAGACCCAGTACTTC.

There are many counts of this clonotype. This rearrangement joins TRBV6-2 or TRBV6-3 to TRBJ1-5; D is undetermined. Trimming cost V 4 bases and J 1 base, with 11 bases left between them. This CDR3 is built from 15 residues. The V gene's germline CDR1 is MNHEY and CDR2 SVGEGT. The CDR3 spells CASSWIDNSNQPQHF. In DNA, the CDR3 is TGTGCCAGCAGTTGGATTGACAACAGCAATCAGCCCCAGCATTTT.

The CDR3 DNA reads as TGTGCCAGCAGTTACTCGAGGAGGGCTAGCGGGACCCAAGAGACCCAGTACTTC. Amino acids: CASSYSRRASGTQETQYF. J is TRBJ2-5 and V is TRBV6-2 or TRBV6-3; 9 positions agree with TRBD2. Germline-derived CDR1 and CDR2 are MNHEY and SVGEGT. Trimming took 0 bases from V and 1 from J; bases not matched to a gene: 9. The CDR3 is 18 residues long.

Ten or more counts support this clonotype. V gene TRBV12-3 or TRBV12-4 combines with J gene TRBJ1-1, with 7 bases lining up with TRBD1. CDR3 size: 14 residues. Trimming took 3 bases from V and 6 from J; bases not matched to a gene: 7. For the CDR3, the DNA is TGTGCCAGCAGTTTGGGGACAGTTTTCGCTGAAGCTTTCTTT. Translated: CASSLGTVFAEAFF.

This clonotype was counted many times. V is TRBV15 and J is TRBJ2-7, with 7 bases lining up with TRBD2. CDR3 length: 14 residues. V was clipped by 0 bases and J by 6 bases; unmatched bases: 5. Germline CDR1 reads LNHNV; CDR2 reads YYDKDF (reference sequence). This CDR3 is CATSRDREAGEQYF. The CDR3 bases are TGTGCCACCAGCAGAGATCGGGAGGCGGGCGAGCAGTACTTC.

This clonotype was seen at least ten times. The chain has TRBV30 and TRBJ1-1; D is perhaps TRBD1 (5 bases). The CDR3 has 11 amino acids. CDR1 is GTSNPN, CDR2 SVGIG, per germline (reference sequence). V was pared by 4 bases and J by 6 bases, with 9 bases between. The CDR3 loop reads CAWTEGPEAFF. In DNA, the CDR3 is TGTGCCTGGACGGAGGGGCCTGAAGCTTTCTTT.

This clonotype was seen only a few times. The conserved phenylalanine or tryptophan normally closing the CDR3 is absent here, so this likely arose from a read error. The CDR3 sequence is CASSAFRDSLISGNTIYL. The CDR3 nucleotides read TGTGCCAGCAGCGCGTTCCGGGACAGCCTTATCTCTGGAAACACCATATATCTT. The genes are TRBV9 and TRBJ1-3, with TRBD1 matching 7 bases. This CDR3 spans 18 amino acids. Trimming took 3 bases from V and 0 from J; bases not matched to a gene: 12. The germline V gene encodes CDR1 SGDLS and CDR2 YYNGEE.

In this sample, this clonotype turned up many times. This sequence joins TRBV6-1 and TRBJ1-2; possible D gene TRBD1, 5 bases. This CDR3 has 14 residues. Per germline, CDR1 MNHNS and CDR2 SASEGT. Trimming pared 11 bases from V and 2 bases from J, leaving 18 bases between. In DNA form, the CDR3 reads TGTGCCTGTGGATCCCCGGGACTAAACTATGGCTACACCTTC. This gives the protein CACGSPGLNYGYTF.

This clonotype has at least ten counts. CDR3 DNA sequence: TGTGCCAGCAGTGAAGTGGACAGAAACTATGGCTACACCTTC. Translation gives CASSEVDRNYGYTF. The V call is TRBV6-1, the J call TRBJ1-2; possible D gene TRBD1, 6 bases. The CDR3 is made up of 14 amino acids. The germline gives CDR1 MNHNS, CDR2 SASEGT. The V end lost 1 base, the J end lost 2 bases, and 8 bases lay between the germline ends.

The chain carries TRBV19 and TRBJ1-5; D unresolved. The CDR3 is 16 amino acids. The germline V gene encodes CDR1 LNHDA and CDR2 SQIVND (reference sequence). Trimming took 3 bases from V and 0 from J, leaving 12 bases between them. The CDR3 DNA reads TGTGCCAGTAGTATTGGCACGGTGTATAGCAATCAGCCCCAGCATTTT. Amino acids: CASSIGTVYSNQPQHF.

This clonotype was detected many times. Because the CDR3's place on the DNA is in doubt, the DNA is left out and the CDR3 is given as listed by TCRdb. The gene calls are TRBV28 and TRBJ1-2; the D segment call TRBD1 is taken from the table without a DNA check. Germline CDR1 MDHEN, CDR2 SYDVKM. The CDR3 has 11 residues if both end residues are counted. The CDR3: CASSTSGPPSF.

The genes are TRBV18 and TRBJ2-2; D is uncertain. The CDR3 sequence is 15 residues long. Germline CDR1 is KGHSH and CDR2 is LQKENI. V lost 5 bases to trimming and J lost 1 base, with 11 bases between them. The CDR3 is CASSSTPGNTGELFF. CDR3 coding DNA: TGTGCCAGCTCATCAACACCAGGGAACACCGGGGAGCTGTTTTTT. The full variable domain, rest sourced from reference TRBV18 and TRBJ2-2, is NAGVMQNPRHLVRRRGQEARLRCSPMKGHSHVYWYRQLPEEGLKFMVYLQKENIIDESGMPKERFSAEFPKEGPSILRIQQVVRGDSAAYFCASSSTPGNTGELFFGEGSRLTVL.

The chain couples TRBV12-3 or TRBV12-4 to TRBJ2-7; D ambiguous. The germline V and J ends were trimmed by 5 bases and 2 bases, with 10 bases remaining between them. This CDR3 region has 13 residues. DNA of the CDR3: TGTGCCAGCAGTCCGTACGGCCCCTACGAGCAGTACTTC. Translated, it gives CASSPYGPYEQYF.

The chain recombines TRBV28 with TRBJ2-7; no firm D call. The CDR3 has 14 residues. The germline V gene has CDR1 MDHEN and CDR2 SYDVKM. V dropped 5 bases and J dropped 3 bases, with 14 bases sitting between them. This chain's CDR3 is CASSRSQVFYEQYF. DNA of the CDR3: TGTGCCAGCAGTAGAAGCCAGGTTTTCTACGAGCAGTACTTC.

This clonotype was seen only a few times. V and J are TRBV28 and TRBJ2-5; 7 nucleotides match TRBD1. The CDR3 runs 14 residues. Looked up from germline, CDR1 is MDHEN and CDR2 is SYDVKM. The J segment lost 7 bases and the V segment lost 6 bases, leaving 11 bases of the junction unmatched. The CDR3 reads CASRRAGTAPTQYF. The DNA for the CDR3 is TGTGCCAGCAGGAGAGCCGGGACAGCACCGACCCAGTACTTC. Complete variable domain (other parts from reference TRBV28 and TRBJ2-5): DVKVTQSSRYLVKRTGEKVFLECVQDMDHENMFWYRQDPGLGLRLIYFSYDVKMKEKGDIPEGYSVSREKKERFSLILESASTNQTSMYLCASRRAGTAPTQYFGPGTRLLVL.

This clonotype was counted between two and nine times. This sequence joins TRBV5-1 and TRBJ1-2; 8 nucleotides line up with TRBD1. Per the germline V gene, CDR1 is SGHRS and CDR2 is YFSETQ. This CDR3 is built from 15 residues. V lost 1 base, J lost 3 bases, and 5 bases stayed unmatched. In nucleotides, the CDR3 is TGCGCCAGCAGCTTGACCAGGGGGCAGGACTATGGCTACACCTTC. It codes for CASSLTRGQDYGYTF.